The next 31 T cell receptor beta chains were all read from a single sample in a study of blood T cell repertoires in COVID-19. Assay: immunoSEQ multiplex PCR; the TCRdb copy retains only in-frame clones and omits some. The data hold 80,000 to 100,000 clones, with 80% observed a single time. Sequencing was done on a sample of peripheral blood. The source is a woman between 65 and 79 years old with acute or convalescent COVID-19.

CDR3 sequence reads: CASSSGGSYGYTF. CDR3 coding DNA: TGTGCCAGCAGCTCAGGGGGTAGCTATGGCTACACCTTC. This chain connects TRBV7-3 to TRBJ1-2; 7 nucleotides line up with TRBD1. V lost 4 bases and J lost 4; bases outside the gene matches: 3. The CDR3 is made up of 13 amino acids. CDR1 is SGHTA and CDR2 is FQGTGA in the germline V gene.

This clone was seen only a few times. The rearrangement links TRBV6-5 to TRBJ2-1, with 14 bases lining up with TRBD2. Germline loops: CDR1 MNHEY, CDR2 SVGAGI. The V and J ends lost 6 bases and 7 bases, in that order; junction bases with no gene match: 5. The CDR3 spans 15 residues. The DNA of the CDR3 is TGTGCCAGCAGGGCAGGACTAGCGGGAGGTAATGAGCAGTTCTTC. It codes for CASRAGLAGGNEQFF.

In its sample, this clone was seen once. The V gene is TRBV4-1, the J gene TRBJ1-1, with D uncertain. Trimming shortened V by 0 bases and J by 1 base, and 12 bases separated the two germline ends. Germline CDR1 is MGHRA and CDR2 is YSYEKL. The CDR3 is 16 residues long. The DNA for the CDR3 is TGCGCCAGCAGCCAAGATCGTATAGCTGCGAACACTGAAGCTTTCTTT. This gives the protein CASSQDRIAANTEAFF.

The chain couples TRBV7-6 to TRBJ2-3; TRBD2 might be the D (6 bases). V dropped 1 base and J dropped 5 bases, with 22 bases sitting between them. The CDR3 loop spans 18 amino acids. Germline lookup yields CDR1 SGHVS and CDR2 FNYEAQ. The CDR3, as DNA: TGTGCCAGCAGCTTAGGCCCCGGGACTCCATCCCTTATAGATACGCAGTATTTT. The encoded protein is CASSLGPGTPSLIDTQYF.

The chain uses TRBV10-2 and TRBJ2-3; D is perhaps TRBD2 (6 bases). The CDR3 has 11 amino acids. Germline assignment: CDR1 WSHSY and CDR2 SAAADI. V was clipped by 6 bases and J by 7 bases, with 8 bases between them. CDR3 sequence: CASRGGYTQYF. DNA of the CDR3: TGCGCCAGCAGGGGAGGTTATACGCAGTATTTT.

V usage is TRBV6-5 and J usage is TRBJ1-3; D gene uncertain. V was pared by 8 bases and J by 0 bases, with 8 bases between. CDR3 length: 13 residues. Germline CDR1 is MNHEY and CDR2 is SVGAGI. The CDR3: CASSRGSGNTIYF. The CDR3 DNA reads as TGTGCCAGCTCCCGGGGCTCTGGAAACACCATATATTTT.

The V gene is TRBV5-5, the J gene TRBJ1-4, with TRBD1 matching over 11 bases. Looked up from germline, CDR1 is SGHKS and CDR2 is YYEKEE (reference sequence). There are 14 residues in the CDR3. V lost 5 bases to trimming and J lost 7 bases; unmatched junction nucleotides: 4. The CDR3 here is CASRRTGGREKLFF. The CDR3, as DNA: TGTGCCAGCAGACGGACAGGGGGCCGTGAAAAACTGTTTTTT.

This clone turned up a few times. The J gene is TRBJ2-7, the V gene TRBV28; weak D call: TRBD1 (5 bases). The V and J ends lost 3 bases and 4 bases respectively, with 13 bases between them. CDR3 length equals 14 residues. The germline gives CDR1 MDHEN, CDR2 SYDVKM. DNA for the CDR3: TGTGCCAGCAGTTTGATAGGGGCGCTTTACGAGCAGTACTTC. Encoded protein: CASSLIGALYEQYF. Combining the CDR3 with reference TRBV28 and TRBJ2-7 gives the whole variable domain DVKVTQSSRYLVKRTGEKVFLECVQDMDHENMFWYRQDPGLGLRLIYFSYDVKMKEKGDIPEGYSVSREKKERFSLILESASTNQTSMYLCASSLIGALYEQYFGPGTRLTVT.

V and J are TRBV19 and TRBJ1-4; D unresolved. V lost 5 bases to trimming and J lost 4 bases, with 14 bases between them. The CDR3 covers 15 residues. In germline, CDR1 is LNHDA, CDR2 SQIVND (reference sequence). The CDR3 here is CASSETISFNEKLFF. The CDR3 nucleotides are TGTGCCAGTAGTGAAACGATAAGCTTTAATGAAAAACTGTTTTTT. The entire variable domain, with the rest obtained from reference TRBV19 and TRBJ1-4, is as follows: DGGITQSPKYLFRKEGQNVTLSCEQNLNHDAMYWYRQDPGQGLRLIYYSQIVNDFQKGDIAEGYSVSREKKESFPLTVTSAQKNPTAFYLCASSETISFNEKLFFGSGTQLSVL.

This chain uses TRBV3-1 (or the pseudogene TRBV3-2) with TRBJ2-5; tentatively, D is TRBD2 (6 bases). The germline CDR1 and CDR2 sequences are LGHDT and YNNKEL (reference sequence). The V gene lost 1 base and the J gene lost 4 bases, with 13 bases spanning the gap. The CDR3 contains 15 residues. The CDR3 nucleotides read TGTGCCAGCAGCCAAGTCCTAGCGTATTTAGAGACCCAGTACTTC. This encodes CASSQVLAYLETQYF.

This chain uses TRBV7-2 with TRBJ2-3, with 10 bases fitting TRBD2. The CDR3 has 17 amino acids. Trimming removed 2 bases from V and 0 bases from J; junction bases left unmatched: 5. The germline V gene encodes CDR1 SGHTA and CDR2 FQGNSA. CDR3 sequence: CASSLLAGDPSTDTQYF. CDR3 nucleotide sequence: TGTGCCAGCAGCTTACTAGCGGGGGACCCTAGCACAGATACGCAGTATTTT.

V and J are TRBV5-1 and TRBJ1-4; a weak D match, TRBD1 (5 bases). Germline V gene data show CDR1 as SGHRS and CDR2 as YFSETQ. The CDR3 length is 15 residues. Trimming shortened V by 3 bases and J by 3 bases, and 12 bases separated the two germline ends. DNA for the CDR3: TGCGCCAGCAGCTCTGGCCAGGGATCTAATGAAAAACTGTTTTTT. This translates into CASSSGQGSNEKLFF.

The sample holds a few counts of this clone. The chain combines TRBV3-1 (or the pseudogene TRBV3-2) with TRBJ1-5; TRBD1 agrees at 7 bases. This CDR3 has 15 amino acids. V trimming: 1 base; J trimming: 4 bases; junction bases outside the gene matches: 4. The germline V gene has CDR1 LGHDT and CDR2 YNNKEL (reference sequence). CDR3: CASSQAAGGNQPQHF. In nucleotides, the CDR3 is TGTGCCAGCAGCCAAGCAGCAGGGGGAAATCAGCCCCAGCATTTT.

This clone turned up a few times. This chain uses TRBV6-5 with TRBJ1-1; D remains ambiguous. This CDR3 has 12 residues. The V end lost 6 bases, the J end lost 3 bases, and 8 bases lay between the germline ends. In germline, CDR1 is MNHEY, CDR2 SVGAGI. The CDR3 here is CASSRPDTEAFF. Written as DNA, the CDR3 is TGTGCCAGCAGCCGTCCGGACACTGAAGCTTTCTTT.

This chain connects TRBV6-6 to TRBJ2-7, with 9 bases matching TRBD1. The CDR3 spans 14 residues. In germline, CDR1 is MNHNY, CDR2 SVGAGI (reference sequence). V trimming: 6 bases; J trimming: 2 bases; junction bases outside the gene matches: 5. The CDR3 spells CASSPGQGAYEQYF. CDR3 in DNA: TGTGCCAGCAGCCCGGGACAGGGTGCCTACGAGCAGTACTTC.

The rearrangement links TRBV19 to TRBJ1-4, with D tentatively TRBD1 (5 bases). Germline-derived CDR1 and CDR2 are LNHDA and SQIVND (reference sequence). V was cut by 2 bases and J by 8 bases, with 21 bases left in between. The CDR3 runs to 17 residues. CDR3 residues: CASSISGRGKFREKLFF. CDR3 nucleotides: TGTGCCAGTAGTATAAGTGGTAGGGGAAAATTCAGAGAAAAACTGTTTTTT.

This clone was seen more than once but under ten times. The chain employs TRBV18 and TRBJ1-1, with a weak D call TRBD1 (6 bases). The CDR3 is 14 residues long. From germline, CDR1 is KGHSH and CDR2 LQKENI. Trimming stripped 3 bases from V and 4 bases from J, with 12 bases between. CDR3 protein: CASSPEGVSTEAFF. Written as DNA, the CDR3 is TGTGCCAGCTCACCTGAGGGGGTGAGCACTGAAGCTTTCTTT.

V and J are TRBV19 and TRBJ2-3, with D perhaps matching TRBD1 (5 bases). The V end was cut by 9 bases, the J end by 0 bases, with 13 bases between. Germline V gene data show CDR1 as LNHDA and CDR2 as SQIVND (reference sequence). This CDR3 has 14 residues. DNA of the CDR3: TGTGCCAGCTCGGCAGGGCCAAGCACAGATACGCAGTATTTT. Translating it yields CASSAGPSTDTQYF. The variable domain in full, with the rest retrieved from reference TRBV19 and TRBJ2-3, is DGGITQSPKYLFRKEGQNVTLSCEQNLNHDAMYWYRQDPGQGLRLIYYSQIVNDFQKGDIAEGYSVSREKKESFPLTVTSAQKNPTAFYLCASSAGPSTDTQYFGPGTRLTVL.

V is TRBV28 and J is TRBJ1-3; D is possibly TRBD1 (6 bases). V was shortened by 5 bases and J by 9 bases, with 17 bases between the two germline ends. Germline V gene data show CDR1 as MDHEN and CDR2 as SYDVKM. The CDR3 loop spans 14 amino acids. The chain's CDR3 is CASSLTGPWGTIYF. In DNA form, the CDR3 reads TGTGCCAGCAGTCTGACAGGACCTTGGGGCACCATATATTTT.

This clone was detected only once. This chain links TRBV6-5 with TRBJ1-1; D is unresolved. The length of the CDR3 is 14 residues. Trimming took 2 bases from V and 0 from J, leaving 7 bases between them. Germline V gene lookup returns CDR1 MNHEY and CDR2 SVGAGI. DNA of the CDR3: TGTGCCAGCAGTTACCGGGGTATGAACACTGAAGCTTTCTTT. Protein product: CASSYRGMNTEAFF.

This clone occurred once. This sequence joins TRBV18 and TRBJ1-2; D is undetermined. V lost 2 bases, J lost 4 bases, and 26 bases lay in between. The CDR3 spans 19 residues. Germline lookup yields CDR1 KGHSH and CDR2 LQKENI. CDR3 loop: CASSPARRGEGRGPYGYTF. CDR3 coding DNA: TGTGCCAGCTCACCAGCGCGCCGGGGAGAAGGGAGAGGGCCCTATGGCTACACCTTC.

The V call is TRBV6-6, the J call TRBJ1-2, with a weak D call TRBD1 (5 bases). V lost 7 bases and J lost 8, with 11 bases in between. Germline V gives CDR1 MNHNY, CDR2 SVGAGI (reference sequence). CDR3 length equals 11 residues. The CDR3 nucleotides are TGTGCCAGCACCGGGGAGGGGGGCTACACCTTC. Residues: CASTGEGGYTF.

This rearrangement joins TRBV30 to TRBJ2-1, with 10 positions matching TRBD2. The CDR3 runs 14 residues. V gave up 5 bases and J gave up 4 bases; unmatched junction bases: 5. Looked up from germline, CDR1 is GTSNPN and CDR2 is SVGIG (reference sequence). Here the CDR3 reads CAWQGLAAYNEQFF. For the CDR3, the DNA is TGTGCCTGGCAAGGACTAGCGGCTTACAATGAGCAGTTCTTC.

DNA of the CDR3: TGTGCCAGCAAAGTCGCTAGCGTCGCGAACACCGGGGAGCTGTTTTTT. Translated, it gives CASKVASVANTGELFF. The chain couples TRBV28 to TRBJ2-2, with D tentatively TRBD2 (6 bases). From germline, CDR1 is MDHEN and CDR2 SYDVKM. V lost 7 bases to trimming and J lost 0 bases, with 15 bases between them. This CDR3 spans 16 amino acids. Supplemented by reference TRBV28 and TRBJ2-2, the full variable domain reads DVKVTQSSRYLVKRTGEKVFLECVQDMDHENMFWYRQDPGLGLRLIYFSYDVKMKEKGDIPEGYSVSREKKERFSLILESASTNQTSMYLCASKVASVANTGELFFGEGSRLTVL.

This clone was seen just once. The chain joins TRBV27 to TRBJ1-6, with D possibly TRBD1 on 5 matching bases. With 1 base removed from V and 7 bases from J, the gap between germline ends came to 11 bases. The CDR3 has 15 residues. Per germline, CDR1 MNHEY and CDR2 SMNVEV (reference sequence). CDR3 sequence: CASSLYPGFNSPLHF. CDR3 sequence (DNA): TGTGCCAGCAGTTTATACCCAGGGTTCAATTCACCCCTCCACTTT.

The rearrangement joins TRBV29-1 to TRBJ2-3; possible D gene TRBD2, 6 bases. Germline V gene data show CDR1 as SQVTM and CDR2 as ANQGSEA. The CDR3 is made up of 15 amino acids. Trimming shortened V by 4 bases and J by 3 bases, and 17 bases separated the two germline ends. As DNA, the CDR3 is TGCAGCGTTGTAGGAACGGGAGCGGGTACAGATACGCAGTATTTT. Translating it yields CSVVGTGAGTDTQYF.

The chain employs TRBV7-3 and TRBJ2-5, with 7 bases identical to TRBD2. The V gene's germline CDR1 is SGHTA and CDR2 FQGTGA. The CDR3 has 15 amino acids. Losses at the gene ends were 1 base for V and 5 bases for J; bases not matched to a gene: 7. CDR3: CASSLMSWREETQYF. CDR3 nucleotides: TGTGCCAGCAGCTTAATGTCGTGGCGGGAGGAGACCCAGTACTTC.

The chain couples TRBV7-6 to TRBJ2-7; D is unclear. The germline V and J ends were trimmed by 5 bases and 3 bases, with 11 bases remaining between them. CDR1 SGHVS and CDR2 FNYEAQ come from the germline V gene. This CDR3 has 13 amino acids. The CDR3 DNA follows: TGTGCCAGCAGCGTAGGTGCGGACTACGAGCAGTACTTC. Its translation: CASSVGADYEQYF.

The J gene is TRBJ1-3, the V gene TRBV5-1; no definite D call. Germline V CDR1 and CDR2: SGHRS, YFSETQ. The CDR3 length is 15 residues. The V end was cut by 2 bases, the J end by 0 bases, with 9 bases between. CDR3 sequence: CASSLEGLSGNTIYF. The CDR3 DNA follows: TGCGCCAGCAGCTTAGAGGGCCTCTCTGGAAACACCATATATTTT.

The chain combines TRBV5-1 with TRBJ2-1; 10 bases map to TRBD2. Germline V lookup: CDR1 SGHRS, CDR2 YFSETQ. V was clipped by 1 base and J by 4 bases; unmatched bases: 5. The CDR3 runs 16 residues. The CDR3 loop reads CASSLQGLAVYNEQFF. In DNA form, the CDR3 reads TGCGCCAGCAGCTTGCAAGGACTAGCGGTTTACAATGAGCAGTTCTTC.

The V and J genes are TRBV19 and TRBJ2-2, with D perhaps TRBD1 (6 bases). CDR1 is LNHDA and CDR2 is SQIVND in the germline V gene (reference sequence). The CDR3 totals 15 residues. V was pared by 1 base and J by 4 bases, with 10 bases between. CDR3 bases: TGTGCCAGTAGTATAGGCACAGGGAGCACCGGGGAGCTGTTTTTT. Its translation: CASSIGTGSTGELFF.